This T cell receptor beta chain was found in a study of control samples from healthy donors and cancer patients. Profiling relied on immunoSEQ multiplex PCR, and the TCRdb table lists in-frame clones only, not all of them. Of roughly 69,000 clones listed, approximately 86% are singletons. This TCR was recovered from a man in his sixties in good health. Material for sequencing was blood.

In DNA form, the CDR3 reads TGTGCCAGCAGTTACCTCCGGGCAGGGGGTACCTACGAGCAGTACTTC. Translating it yields CASSYLRAGGTYEQYF. The chain joins TRBV6-5 to TRBJ2-7; 7 nucleotides match TRBD1. The CDR3 loop spans 16 amino acids. After removal of 2 bases from V and 2 bases from J, the junction contained 9 bases not matched to a gene. Germline lookup yields CDR1 MNHEY and CDR2 SVGAGI.